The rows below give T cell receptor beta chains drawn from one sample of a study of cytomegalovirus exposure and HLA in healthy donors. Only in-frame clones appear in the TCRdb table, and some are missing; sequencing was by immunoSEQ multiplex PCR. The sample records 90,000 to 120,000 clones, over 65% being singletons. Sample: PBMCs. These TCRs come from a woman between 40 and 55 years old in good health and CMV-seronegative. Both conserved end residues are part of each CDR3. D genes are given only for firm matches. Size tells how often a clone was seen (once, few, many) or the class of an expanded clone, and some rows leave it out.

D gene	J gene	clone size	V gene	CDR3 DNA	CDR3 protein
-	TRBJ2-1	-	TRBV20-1	TGCAGTGCTAGTCGGGGCAATGAGCAGTTCTTC	CSASRGNEQFF
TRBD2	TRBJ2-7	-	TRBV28	TGTGCCAGCAGTTTCGGGGGGAACGAGCAGTACTTC	CASSFGGNEQYF
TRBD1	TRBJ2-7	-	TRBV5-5	TGTGCCAGCAGCTTGGCCAGGGCAGGGGGATCCTTCTCCTACGAGCAGTACTTC	CASSLARAGGSFSYEQYF
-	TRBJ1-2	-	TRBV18	TGTGCCAGCTCACCACTGGTCCCGGGAGATGGCTACACCTTC	CASSPLVPGDGYTF
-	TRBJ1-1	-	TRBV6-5	TGTGCCAGCAGTTACTCGGGGCTTAGCACTGAAGCTTTCTTT	CASSYSGLSTEAFF
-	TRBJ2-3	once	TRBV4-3	TGCGCCAGCAGCCAAGAGAGGCGGATTAGCACAGATACGCAGTATTTT	CASSQERRISTDTQYF
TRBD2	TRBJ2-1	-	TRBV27	TGTGCCAGCAGTTTAAGCGGGAACAATGAGCAGTTCTTC	CASSLSGNNEQFF
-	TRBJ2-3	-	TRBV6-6	TGTGCCAGCAGCCAAACCGGGACTAGCACAGATACGCAGTATTTT	CASSQTGTSTDTQYF
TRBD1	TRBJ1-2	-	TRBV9	TGTGCCAGCAGCGTTGTCGACAGGGGCTACTATGGCTACACCTTC	CASSVVDRGYYGYTF
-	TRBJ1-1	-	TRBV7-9	TGTGCCAGCAGCCGTGGGGGGAGCCTTGAAGCTTTCTTT	CASSRGGSLEAFF
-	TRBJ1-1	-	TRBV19	TGTGCCACAAGCACAGAATTAGGAAACACTGAAGCTTTCTTT	CATSTELGNTEAFF
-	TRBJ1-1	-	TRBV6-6	TGTGCCAGCAGTTACAATACAGGGCCAAACACTGAAGCTTTCTTT	CASSYNTGPNTEAFF
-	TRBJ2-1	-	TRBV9	TGTGCCAGCAGCGCCGCTTCGAGGGAGGCGTACAATGAGCAGTTCTTC	CASSAASREAYNEQFF
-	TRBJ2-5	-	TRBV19	TGTGCCAGTTCTCTGACGCAGGGAGAGACCCAGTACTTC	CASSLTQGETQYF
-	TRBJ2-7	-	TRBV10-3	TGTGCCACCGCGGGCGACGCCTACGAGCAGTACTTC	CATAGDAYEQYF
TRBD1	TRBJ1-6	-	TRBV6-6	TGTGCCAGCAGTTACGGGTGGCAGGGGGAGAAGTCACCCCTCCACTTT	CASSYGWQGEKSPLHF
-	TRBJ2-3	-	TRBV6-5	TGTGCCAGCAGACCGGGGGTAGGCACAGATACGCAGTATTTT	CASRPGVGTDTQYF
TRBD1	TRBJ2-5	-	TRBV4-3	TGCGCCAGCAGCCGGGGACAGGGGGCAGGGGAGACCCAGTACTTC	CASSRGQGAGETQYF
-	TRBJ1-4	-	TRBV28	TGTGCCAGCAGTTCCCACCCCCCGATTGGGGGCGTTGAAAAACTGTTTTTT	CASSSHPPIGGVEKLFF
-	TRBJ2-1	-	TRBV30	TGTGCCTGGATCTCTAGCAGCGATGAGCAGTTCTTC	CAWISSSDEQFF
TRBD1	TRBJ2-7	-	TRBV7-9	TGTGCCAGCAGCTTGGCTCTCCGGGACAGGGGCTACGAGCAGTACTTC	CASSLALRDRGYEQYF
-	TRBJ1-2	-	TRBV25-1	TGTGCCAGCAGTGACAGAGCGGGAACGGGGAATGGCTACACCTTC	CASSDRAGTGNGYTF
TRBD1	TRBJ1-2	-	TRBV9	TGTGCCAGCAGCGTAGATGCAGGGGGGTATGGCTACACCTTC	CASSVDAGGYGYTF
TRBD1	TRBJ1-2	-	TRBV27	TGTGCCAGCAGTTTACAGGGGACAGGGAAATACTATGGCTACACCTTC	CASSLQGTGKYYGYTF
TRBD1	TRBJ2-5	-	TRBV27	TGTGCCAGCACGGACAGGGGAGGGAGGGAGACCCAGTACTTC	CASTDRGGRETQYF
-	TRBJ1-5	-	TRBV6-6	TGTGCCAGCAGCCCCGGACCGGGAACGAGCAATCAGCCCCAGCATTTT	CASSPGPGTSNQPQHF
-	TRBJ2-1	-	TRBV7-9	TGTTCCAGTTCAGGGATGGGTTCCGATGAGCAGTTCTTC	CSSSGMGSDEQFF
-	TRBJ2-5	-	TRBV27	TGTGCCAGCAGTTTATCGTCCAGGGGAGTGGAGACCCAGTACTTC	CASSLSSRGVETQYF
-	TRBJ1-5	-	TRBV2	TGTGCCAGCAGTGGGGAAAGGAGGGCGCCCCAGCATTTT	CASSGERRAPQHF
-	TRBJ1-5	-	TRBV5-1	TGCGCCAGCAGCTTAGGGCGGGGCAATCAGCCCCAGCATTTT	CASSLGRGNQPQHF
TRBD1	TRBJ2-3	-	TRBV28	TGTGCCAGCAGTTTTCGGACAGGGGGCGCAGATACGCAGTATTTT	CASSFRTGGADTQYF
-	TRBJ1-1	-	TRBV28	TGTGCCAGCAGTTCCGCCTTGGGGGGAGCTTTCTTT	CASSSALGGAFF
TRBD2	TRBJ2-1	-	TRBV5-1	TGCGCCAGCATGGGGGATACTAGCGGGAGCCCTCCCTACAATGAGCAGTTCTTC	CASMGDTSGSPPYNEQFF
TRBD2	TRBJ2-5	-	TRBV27	TGTGCCAGCAGTTTATTTAGCGGGACATGGGAGACCCAGTACTTC	CASSLFSGTWETQYF
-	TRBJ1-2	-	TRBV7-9	TGTGCCAGCAGCTTAGGGACTTTTGATGGCTACACCTTC	CASSLGTFDGYTF
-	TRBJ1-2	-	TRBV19	TGTGCCAGTGAGGACTTCTCGGGGGGGGGCTACACCTTC	CASEDFSGGGYTF
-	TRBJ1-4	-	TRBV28	TGTGCCACGATTCGGGGGGGGGCTAATGAAAAACTGTTTTTT	CATIRGGANEKLFF
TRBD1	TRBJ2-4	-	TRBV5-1	TGCGCCAGCAGCCTGGACAGGGCCAAAAACATTCAGTACTTC	CASSLDRAKNIQYF
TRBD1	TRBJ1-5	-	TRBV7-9	TGTGCCAGCAGCTTGGGACAGGGACATCAGCCCCAGCATTTT	CASSLGQGHQPQHF
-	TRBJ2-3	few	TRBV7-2	TGTGCCAGCAGGGAGGGCCTAGGGAGCACAGATACGCAGTATTTT	CASREGLGSTDTQYF
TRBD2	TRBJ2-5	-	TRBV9	TGTGCCAGCAGCGACCAACTAGCGGGAGAGACCCAGTACTTC	CASSDQLAGETQYF
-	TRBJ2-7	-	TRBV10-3	TGTGCCATCAGTGAGTCGCAGACTCCCTACGAGCAGTACTTC	CAISESQTPYEQYF
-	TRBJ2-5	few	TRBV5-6	TGTGCCAGCAGCTTTTTGGGGGCCGCAGAGACCCAGTACTTC	CASSFLGAAETQYF
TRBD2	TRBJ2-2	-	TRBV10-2	TGCGCCAGCAGTGAGCCGGGACTAGCGGAATCGAACACCGGGGAGCTGTTTTTT	CASSEPGLAESNTGELFF
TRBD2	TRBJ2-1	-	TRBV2	TGTGCCAGCATCCGAGGGGCTAGCGGGATCGACAATGAGCAGTTCTTC	CASIRGASGIDNEQFF
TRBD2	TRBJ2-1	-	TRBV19	TGTGCCAGTAGTACACGGGAGGGCCCCCACAATGAGCAGTTCTTC	CASSTREGPHNEQFF
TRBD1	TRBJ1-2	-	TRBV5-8	TGTGCCAGCAAGACAGGGCCTGGTGGCTACACCTTC	CASKTGPGGYTF